This TCR beta chain was retrieved from a study of shared clonotypes between healthy human individuals. Each replicate PCR on the sorted subsets used about 0.2 ug DNA (around 30,000 T cell genomes). TCRdb's copy holds only in-frame clones and misses some; the assay was immunoSEQ multiplex PCR. The data contain about 2 million clones, 85% to 95% of them singletons. Study conclusions and caveats: A limitation of the genetic and exposure-history diversity represented arose from few donors. Only blood was sampled; tissue repertoires likely differ.

In the case of this clone: Its antigen remains unknown. Other nucleotide sequences from this sample produce the same CDR3.

CD8 cells classed as naive were CD45RO-negative and positively selected for CCR7, excluding terminally differentiated effector memory CD45RA+ cells. The J segment lost 1 base and the V segment lost 4 bases, leaving 4 bases of the junction unmatched. Germline-derived CDR1 and CDR2 are SGDLS and YYNGEE. This CDR3 comprises 16 residues. The material sequenced was naive CD8+ T cells sorted from blood. This rearrangement joins TRBV9 to TRBJ2-2; TRBD2 agrees at 10 bases. The source is a young man in good health. Written as DNA, the CDR3 is TGTGCCAGCAGCACGTCTAGCGGGAGGAACACCGGGGAGCTGTTTTTT. Its translation: CASSTSSGRNTGELFF.